Below are 32 T cell receptor beta chains sequenced from a single sample in a study of blood T cell repertoires in COVID-19. Some clones are missing from TCRdb's copy, which holds only in-frame ones; the method was immunoSEQ multiplex PCR. The data show roughly 300,000 clones, about 85% seen once. The sequenced material came from PBMCs or T cells enriched from blood (not recorded which). All receptors derive from a woman in her twenties or thirties who had recovered from COVID-19.

This clone has a single count. This sequence joins TRBV18 and TRBJ2-7; a possible D gene is TRBD1 (7 bases). Germline CDR1 reads KGHSH; CDR2 reads LQKENI. CDR3 size: 16 residues. Trimming left V 6 bases short and J 0 bases short, with 18 bases between. For the CDR3, the DNA is TGTGCCAGCTCCCCAGGGGGGCAGGGGGGCTCCTACGAGCAGTACTTC. Translation gives CASSPGGQGGSYEQYF.

The gene calls are TRBV2 and TRBJ1-6, with D tentatively TRBD1 (6 bases). The CDR3 runs to 13 residues. Germline-derived CDR1 and CDR2 are SNHLY and FYNNEI. V was cut by 6 bases and J by 7 bases, with 10 bases left in between. CDR3 amino acids: CASRGQINSPLHF. The CDR3 nucleotides read TGTGCCAGCAGAGGACAGATAAATTCACCCCTCCACTTT. Full variable domain (rest looked up from reference TRBV2 and TRBJ1-6): EPEVTQTPSHQVTQMGQEVILRCVPISNHLYFYWYRQILGQKVEFLVSFYNNEISEKSEIFDDQFSVERPDGSNFTLKIRSTKLEDSAMYFCASRGQINSPLHFGNGTRLTVT.

The rearrangement uses TRBV19 and TRBJ1-5; D is uncertain. This CDR3 is 13 amino acids long. CDR1 and CDR2 from the germline V gene are LNHDA and SQIVND (reference sequence). Trimming cost V 5 bases and J 1 base, with 6 bases left between them. CDR3 amino acids: CASSQNSNQPQHF. CDR3 DNA: TGTGCCAGTAGTCAGAACAGCAATCAGCCCCAGCATTTT.

The genes are TRBV11-2 and TRBJ1-1, with TRBD1 identical over 8 bases. Germline CDR1 reads SGHAT; CDR2 reads FQNNGV. The CDR3 consists of 16 residues. The V segment lost 6 bases and the J segment 5 bases; nucleotides outside the gene matches: 14. This CDR3 reads CASSRGGDRGGTEAFF. DNA of the CDR3: TGTGCCAGCAGTCGAGGGGGAGACAGGGGTGGGACTGAAGCTTTCTTT.

The rearrangement links TRBV30 to TRBJ1-1; D unclear. V lost 2 bases to trimming and J lost 6 bases, with 13 bases between them. CDR1 and CDR2 from the germline V gene are GTSNPN and SVGIG (reference sequence). CDR3 length: 13 amino acids. Here the CDR3 reads CAWSTPGRPEAFF. The CDR3, as DNA: TGTGCCTGGAGTACCCCAGGCAGGCCTGAAGCTTTCTTT. The full variable domain, completed using reference TRBV30 and TRBJ1-1, is SQTIHQWPATLVQPVGSPLSLECTVEGTSNPNLYWYRQAAGRGLQLLFYSVGIGQISSEVPQNLSASRPQDRQFILSSKKLLLSDSGFYLCAWSTPGRPEAFFGQGTRLTVV.

The V and J genes are TRBV4-2 and TRBJ1-3; D is possibly TRBD1 (5 bases). This CDR3 region has 15 residues. Germline lookup yields CDR1 LGHNA and CDR2 YNFKEQ. V was trimmed by 0 bases and J by 2 bases, leaving 8 bases between them. CDR3 DNA: TGTGCCAGCAGCCAAGACAAAGGGGCTGGAAACACCATATATTTT. Translated: CASSQDKGAGNTIYF.

The chain carries TRBV5-5 and TRBJ2-1; TRBD2 aligns across 12 bases. V was pared by 4 bases and J by 0 bases, with 8 bases of the junction left unmatched. The CDR3 has 18 residues. CDR1 and CDR2 from the germline V gene are SGHKS and YYEKEE (reference sequence). The CDR3 here is CASSKWTSGASSYNEQFF. CDR3 nucleotides: TGTGCCAGCAGCAAGTGGACTAGCGGGGCGAGCTCCTACAATGAGCAGTTCTTC.

V and J are TRBV6-6 and TRBJ2-2; 9 nucleotides align to TRBD1. The trim removed 5 bases at V and 4 bases at J, leaving 11 bases unmatched. The length of the CDR3 is 17 residues. The germline V gene encodes CDR1 MNHNY and CDR2 SVGAGI (reference sequence). DNA for the CDR3: TGTGCCAGCAGTCCCCGAAGGACAGGGGTCCCCACCGGGGAGCTGTTTTTT. Translation: CASSPRRTGVPTGELFF.

This chain links TRBV6-5 with TRBJ1-5; the D is unclear. Trimming left V 0 bases short and J 7 bases short, with 7 bases between. The germline V gene encodes CDR1 MNHEY and CDR2 SVGAGI. The CDR3 loop spans 13 amino acids. The chain's CDR3 is CASSYSDTQPQHF. CDR3 in DNA: TGTGCCAGCAGTTACTCCGACACCCAGCCCCAGCATTTT.

The chain combines TRBV15 with TRBJ1-2, with unresolved D. CDR1 and CDR2 (germline): LNHNV, YYDKDF (reference sequence). The CDR3 runs 13 residues. With 5 bases removed from V and 3 bases from J, the gap between germline ends came to 10 bases. This chain's CDR3 is CATSPELDYGYTF. The CDR3 nucleotides read TGTGCCACCAGCCCCGAGTTAGACTATGGCTACACCTTC.

On this clone: Other DNA sequences in this sample translate to the same CDR3. The V gene is TRBV24-1, the J gene TRBJ1-5; D may be TRBD1 (6 bases). Trimming stripped 5 bases from V and 0 bases from J, with 7 bases between. Germline V CDR1 and CDR2: KGHDR, SFDVKD. This CDR3 is 14 amino acids long. The CDR3 DNA follows: TGTGCCACCAGTGGGACAGATAGCAATCAGCCCCAGCATTTT. This gives the protein CATSGTDSNQPQHF.

The chain recombines TRBV5-4 with TRBJ1-2; no reliable D call. The V end lost 0 bases, the J end lost 5 bases, and 8 bases lay between the germline ends. This CDR3 region has 13 residues. The germline gives CDR1 SGHNT, CDR2 YYREEE (reference sequence). The CDR3 DNA is TGTGCCAGCAGCTTGGACGCGGGTTATGGCTACACCTTC. Encoded protein: CASSLDAGYGYTF.

CDR3: CAWSISPYRVYGYTF. In DNA form, the CDR3 reads TGTGCCTGGAGTATAAGCCCCTACAGGGTCTATGGCTACACCTTC. The chain combines TRBV30 with TRBJ1-2; TRBD1 might be the D (6 bases). Trimming took off 2 bases at V and 4 bases at J, with 17 bases between the two ends. From germline, CDR1 is GTSNPN and CDR2 SVGIG (reference sequence). This CDR3 contains 15 residues.

The V and J genes are TRBV12-3 or TRBV12-4 and TRBJ1-1; the D is unclear. The CDR3 has 13 amino acids. Trimming shortened V by 1 base and J by 3 bases, and 6 bases separated the two germline ends. In DNA form, the CDR3 reads TGTGCCAGCAGTTTAGATATAGACACTGAAGCTTTCTTT. Translation: CASSLDIDTEAFF.

V usage is TRBV18 and J usage is TRBJ2-7, with 13 bases fitting TRBD2. Looked up from germline, CDR1 is KGHSH and CDR2 is LQKENI. The CDR3 loop spans 15 amino acids. V lost 3 bases and J lost 3; bases outside the gene matches: 2. This CDR3 is CASSPGLAGSYEQYF. The CDR3 region has the DNA TGTGCCAGCTCACCGGGACTAGCGGGGAGCTACGAGCAGTACTTC.

CDR3 region: CTSSQDLYSGGEDTQYF. The DNA for the CDR3 is TGCACCAGCAGCCAAGATCTTTACAGCGGGGGGGAGGATACGCAGTATTTT. The gene calls are TRBV1 and TRBJ2-3; the table's D gene call, TRBD2, was not cross checked with the DNA. TRBV1 is assigned pseudogene status. This CDR3 is built from 17 residues.

Concerning this clone: Germline is not matched at one junction end, which may reflect a read error. The rearrangement links TRBV7-7 to TRBJ2-5; D is possibly TRBD1 or TRBD2 (5 bases each). Looked up from germline, CDR1 is SSHAT and CDR2 is FNYEAQ (reference sequence). The CDR3 contains 14 residues. CDR3 in amino acids: CASSLGASIETQYF. CDR3 nucleotides: TGTGCTAGCAGCTTAGGGGCTAGCATCGAGACCCAGTACTTC.

V gene TRBV10-2 combines with J gene TRBJ1-5, with 9 bases matching TRBD1. This CDR3 region has 14 residues. Looked up from germline, CDR1 is WSHSY and CDR2 is SAAADI. V was pared by 5 bases and J by 6 bases, with 5 bases of the junction left unmatched. The CDR3 here is CASSPTGGGQPQHF. The DNA of the CDR3 is TGCGCCAGCAGTCCAACAGGGGGCGGTCAGCCCCAGCATTTT.

The chain recombines TRBV2 with TRBJ2-3; 7 nucleotides align to TRBD2. The CDR3 extends over 16 amino acids. Germline trimming cut 5 bases from V and 8 bases from J; bases unmatched to any gene: 16. Germline V gives CDR1 SNHLY, CDR2 FYNNEI. Here the CDR3 DNA reads TGTGCCAGCAGTCCATGGGGGACGGGGGGTTCAGGTACGCAGTATTTT. The encoded protein is CASSPWGTGGSGTQYF.

The V and J genes are TRBV30 and TRBJ1-4; D call uncertain. The CDR3 sequence is 12 residues long. Germline V lookup: CDR1 GTSNPN, CDR2 SVGIG (reference sequence). The V and J ends lost 2 bases and 8 bases respectively, with 9 bases between them. The CDR3 DNA is TGTGCCTGGAGTTATTGGGCGGAAAAACTGTTTTTT. The encoded protein is CAWSYWAEKLFF.

This rearrangement joins TRBV7-6 to TRBJ1-2; TRBD1 agrees at 8 bases. The ends lost 1 base at V and 7 bases at J; junction bases unmatched: 11. The CDR3 is 16 amino acids. Per the germline V gene, CDR1 is SGHVS and CDR2 is FNYEAQ. The CDR3 bases are TGTGCCAGCAGCTTAGATCCGGCAGGGGGCAAGGGTGGCTACACCTTC. It encodes CASSLDPAGGKGGYTF. Combining the CDR3 with reference TRBV7-6 and TRBJ1-2 gives the whole variable domain GAGVSQSPRYKVTKRGQDVALRCDPISGHVSLYWYRQALGQGPEFLTYFNYEAQQDKSGLPNDRFSAERPEGSISTLTIQRTEQRDSAMYRCASSLDPAGGKGGYTFGSGTRLTVV.

The table lists this clone with a count of one. The CDR3 protein is CASLTVNSPLHF. CDR3 nucleotides: TGTGCCAGCTTAACGGTGAATTCACCCCTCCACTTT. The chain couples TRBV6-5 to TRBJ1-6; no definite D call. Germline-derived CDR1 and CDR2 are MNHEY and SVGAGI. The CDR3 is 12 residues long. Trimming shortened V by 8 bases and J by 7 bases, and 9 bases separated the two germline ends.

This rearrangement joins TRBV7-2 to TRBJ1-5; D remains unclear. The germline V gene has CDR1 SGHTA and CDR2 FQGNSA. This CDR3 contains 16 residues. Trimming shortened V by 5 bases and J by 2 bases, and 16 bases separated the two germline ends. The CDR3 DNA sequence: TGTGCCAGCAGCCCAGAGGGCTGGAGTGGCAATCAGCCCCAGCATTTT. Translating gives CASSPEGWSGNQPQHF.

V usage is TRBV18 and J usage is TRBJ2-2; 8 bases are a match to TRBD1. Germline CDR1 KGHSH, CDR2 LQKENI. The CDR3 length is 13 residues. Trimming removed 8 bases from V and 6 bases from J; junction bases left unmatched: 5. The CDR3 is CASTRQGPGELFF. The CDR3 DNA reads TGTGCCAGCACCCGACAGGGGCCCGGGGAGCTGTTTTTT.

The chain is built from TRBV6-1 and TRBJ2-7; 7 bases are a match to TRBD1. Germline V CDR1 and CDR2: MNHNS, SASEGT. This CDR3 contains 16 residues. Germline trimming cut 4 bases from V and 0 bases from J; bases unmatched to any gene: 9. The chain's CDR3 is CASSASTGFHSYEQYF. The CDR3, as DNA: TGTGCCAGCAGTGCCTCGACAGGGTTCCACTCCTACGAGCAGTACTTC.

In this sample, this clone turned up a few times. The chain carries TRBV24-1 and TRBJ1-1, with TRBD1 matching 8 bases. CDR3 length: 12 amino acids. Germline trimming cut 4 bases from V and 12 bases from J; bases unmatched to any gene: 6. Germline V gene lookup returns CDR1 KGHDR and CDR2 SFDVKD. CDR3 sequence (DNA): TGTGCCACCAGTGACCTGACAGGGGAGACTTTCTTT. This sequence encodes CATSDLTGETFF.

The rearrangement joins TRBV28 to TRBJ1-2, with 11 nucleotides matching TRBD1. Germline CDR1 and CDR2: MDHEN and SYDVKM. The V gene end was trimmed by 7 bases and the J gene end by 4 bases; junction bases not matched to a gene: 14. CDR3 size: 17 residues. The DNA of the CDR3 is TGTGCCAGCATCACCCACCCCGGGACAGGGGGGATCTATGGCTACACCTTC. It translates to CASITHPGTGGIYGYTF.

V and J are TRBV30 and TRBJ1-6; D may be TRBD1 (6 bases). V was shortened by 0 bases and J by 8 bases, with 8 bases between the two germline ends. The CDR3 runs 13 residues. Germline CDR1 is GTSNPN and CDR2 is SVGIG (reference sequence). CDR3: CAWSVKGDSPLHF. The CDR3 region has the DNA TGTGCCTGGAGTGTAAAGGGGGATTCACCCCTCCACTTT.

As concerns this clone: The sample holds other DNA sequences that translate to the same CDR3. V is TRBV3-1 (or the pseudogene TRBV3-2) and J is TRBJ1-6; 9 nucleotides align to TRBD1. In germline, CDR1 is LGHDT, CDR2 YNNKEL (reference sequence). The CDR3 length is 15 residues. J was trimmed by 10 bases and V by 2 bases; bases with no gene match: 6. The CDR3 here is CASSQTGQGNSPLHF. CDR3 sequence (DNA): TGTGCCAGCAGCCAAACAGGACAGGGGAACTCACCCCTCCACTTT.

This clone came up once. The sample holds other DNA sequences that translate to the same CDR3. J is TRBJ2-2 and V is TRBV9, with 8 bases identical to TRBD2. J was trimmed by 2 bases and V by 0 bases; bases with no gene match: 3. CDR3 length: 16 residues. Germline values: CDR1 SGDLS, CDR2 YYNGEE. The CDR3 coding sequence is TGTGCCAGCAGCGTAGCCAGCGGGGGAAACACCGGGGAGCTGTTTTTT. Protein sequence: CASSVASGGNTGELFF.

CDR3 protein: CASRIKTGELSEAFF. As DNA, the CDR3 is TGTGCCAGTAGAATTAAGACAGGCGAACTCTCTGAAGCTTTCTTT. V usage is TRBV19 and J usage is TRBJ1-1; maybe TRBD1 (6 bases). This CDR3 has 15 amino acids. Trimming left V 6 bases short and J 6 bases short, with 20 bases between. Germline CDR1 is LNHDA and CDR2 is SQIVND (reference sequence).

The rearrangement uses TRBV5-5 and TRBJ1-5; TRBD1 is a possible D gene (5 bases). The CDR3 is 14 residues long. V lost 0 bases and J 6 bases, leaving 10 bases between the germline ends. CDR1 is SGHKS and CDR2 is YYEKEE in the germline V gene (reference sequence). This CDR3 is CASSLVSGRQPQHF. Written as DNA, the CDR3 is TGTGCCAGCAGCTTGGTTTCAGGGCGTCAGCCCCAGCATTTT.